The present T cell receptor (beta chain) was sequenced within a study of T cell changes during pregnancy in multiple sclerosis. Measured with immunoSEQ multiplex PCR; TCRdb has only the in-frame clones, and not every one. The table lists under 55,000 clones, approximately 92% of them singletons. The CDR3 extends over 15 amino acids. V lost 6 bases, J lost 0 bases, and 12 bases lay in between. Germline CDR1 is SNHLY and CDR2 is FYNNEI. This sample comprised CD4+ T cells from peripheral blood mononuclear cells, obtained before pregnancy. The TCR originated in a female donor with multiple sclerosis, enrolled in a pregnancy study. The J gene is TRBJ2-4, the V gene TRBV2, with D unresolved. The CDR3 sequence: CASRELLLAKNIQYF. The CDR3 nucleotides are TGTGCCAGCAGGGAACTACTTTTAGCCAAAAACATTCAGTACTTC.